The source of this TCR beta chain is a study of identical twins. On this clonotype: The antigen is unknown.

Study observations and caveats: Twins shared beta out-of-frame sequences in excess, but this excess was weaker.

The germline V gene has CDR1 MNHEY and CDR2 SVGAGI. The CDR3 loop spans 14 amino acids. With 3 bases removed from V and 5 bases from J, the gap between germline ends came to 13 bases. TCRdb called the 5' RACE reads again in MiXCR, with one record for every CDR3 protein. The table shows 200,000 to 250,000 distinct CDR3 sequences, with about 6.7% occurring only once. The data were also submitted as part of a second study, on T cells expressing NK-cell markers. This second report adds: A range of about 1.0-7.5% of CD8+ T cells consisted of dominant NKG2C+ clonotypes in 5 or 6 donors.

The sequence derives from a woman under 30 in good health. V is TRBV6-5 and J is TRBJ2-5; D gene ambiguous. Sequencing was done on a sample of CD8+ T cells sorted from blood. The CDR3 is CASSYGAPAETQYF. The CDR3 region has the DNA TGTGCCAGCAGTTATGGCGCGCCCGCGGAGACCCAGTACTTC.